Included here is one T cell receptor beta chain sequence, with context. Antigen specificity is unknown. The length of the CDR3 is 12 residues. The V gene lost 6 bases and the J gene lost 0 bases, with 6 bases spanning the gap. Germline CDR1 reads MNHNY; CDR2 reads SVGAGI (reference sequence). This entry belongs to a study of OX40 agonist ivuxolimab in advanced cancers. Whole-study results and caveats: Still undetermined is the antigen specificity of the expanded peripheral T cells.

Repertoires were generated with immunoSEQ multiplex PCR, while TCRdb's copy carries only in-frame clones and drops some. The repertoire holds 53,000 or so clones, with around 88% as singletons. The V and J genes are TRBV6-6 and TRBJ2-7; D unclear. The sample was CD4+ or CD8+ T cells sorted from blood, taken in a trial of the OX40 agonist ivuxolimab. This TCR derives from an adult with an advanced solid tumor such as melanoma, head and neck, liver or kidney cancer. Here the CDR3 reads CASRENSYEQYF. DNA for the CDR3: TGTGCCAGCAGGGAGAACTCCTACGAGCAGTACTTC.